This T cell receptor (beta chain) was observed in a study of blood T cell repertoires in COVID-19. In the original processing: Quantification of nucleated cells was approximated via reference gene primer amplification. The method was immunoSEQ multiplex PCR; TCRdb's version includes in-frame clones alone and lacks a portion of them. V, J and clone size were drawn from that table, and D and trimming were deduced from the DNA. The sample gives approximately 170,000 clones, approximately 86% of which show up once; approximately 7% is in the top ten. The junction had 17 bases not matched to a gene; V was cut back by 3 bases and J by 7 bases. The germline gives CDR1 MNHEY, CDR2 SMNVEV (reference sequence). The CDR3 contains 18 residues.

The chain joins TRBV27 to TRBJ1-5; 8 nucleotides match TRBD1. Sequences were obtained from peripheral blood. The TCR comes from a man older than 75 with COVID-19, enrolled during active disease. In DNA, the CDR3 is TGTGCCAGCAGTTTCTCCGGAACACAGGGGGAAAAAAGGCAGCCCCAGCATTTT. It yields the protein CASSFSGTQGEKRQPQHF.